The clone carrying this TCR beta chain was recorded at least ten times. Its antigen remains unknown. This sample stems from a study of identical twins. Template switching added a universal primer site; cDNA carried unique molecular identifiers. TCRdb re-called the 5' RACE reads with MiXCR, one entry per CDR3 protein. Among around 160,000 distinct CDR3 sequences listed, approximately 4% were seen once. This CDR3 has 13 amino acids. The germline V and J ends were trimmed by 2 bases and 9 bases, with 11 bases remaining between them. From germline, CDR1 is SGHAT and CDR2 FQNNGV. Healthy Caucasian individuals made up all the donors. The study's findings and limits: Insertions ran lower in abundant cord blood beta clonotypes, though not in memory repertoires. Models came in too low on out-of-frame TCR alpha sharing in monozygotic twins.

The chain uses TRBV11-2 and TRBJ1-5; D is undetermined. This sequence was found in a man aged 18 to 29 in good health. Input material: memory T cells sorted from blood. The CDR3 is CASSLPGEGPQHF. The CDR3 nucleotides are TGTGCCAGCAGCTTACCCGGCGAGGGGCCCCAGCATTTT.